The text below deals with one T cell receptor (beta chain). The sample is drawn from a study of shared clonotypes between healthy human individuals. The CDR3 runs to 14 residues. Trimming took off 2 bases at V and 5 bases at J, with 13 bases between the two ends. Looked up from germline, CDR1 is SGHRS and CDR2 is YFSETQ. As processed by the authors: From ImmunoSEQ came sequences covering only the junction and carrying no quality scores, so filtering differed. The method was immunoSEQ multiplex PCR; TCRdb's version includes in-frame clones alone and lacks a portion of them. The V and J calls and clone size were taken over from that table, and D and trimming were inferred from the DNA. There are about 480,000 clones in the sample; over 60% occur only once, and approximately 12% lies in the top ten.

The chain couples TRBV5-1 to TRBJ1-1; tentatively, D is TRBD1 (5 bases). The clonotype originates from a woman aged 35 to 49 in good health. Some clones in this sample may be carry-over from other donors' samples. Sample: PBMCs. In nucleotides, the CDR3 is TGCGCCAGCAGCTTAGGGACGATGGGGACTGAAGCTTTCTTT. Protein product: CASSLGTMGTEAFF.